This entry features one TCR beta chain sequence. These data belong to a study of technical replicates of blood from a handful of donors. Repertoires were generated with immunoSEQ multiplex PCR, while TCRdb's copy carries only in-frame clones and drops some. The data show some 87,000 clones, roughly 96% seen once. CDR3 length equals 16 residues. CDR1 and CDR2 (germline): SGDLS, YYNGEE. V lost 2 bases and J lost 6; bases outside the gene matches: 9. Sequenced input: T cells isolated from PBMCs. The rearrangement links TRBV9 to TRBJ2-3; TRBD2 matches at 10 bases. This receptor was identified in a human donor in good health. CDR3 region: CASSVYGTSVTDTQYF. The CDR3 region has the DNA TGTGCCAGCAGCGTCTATGGGACTAGCGTTACGGATACGCAGTATTTT.